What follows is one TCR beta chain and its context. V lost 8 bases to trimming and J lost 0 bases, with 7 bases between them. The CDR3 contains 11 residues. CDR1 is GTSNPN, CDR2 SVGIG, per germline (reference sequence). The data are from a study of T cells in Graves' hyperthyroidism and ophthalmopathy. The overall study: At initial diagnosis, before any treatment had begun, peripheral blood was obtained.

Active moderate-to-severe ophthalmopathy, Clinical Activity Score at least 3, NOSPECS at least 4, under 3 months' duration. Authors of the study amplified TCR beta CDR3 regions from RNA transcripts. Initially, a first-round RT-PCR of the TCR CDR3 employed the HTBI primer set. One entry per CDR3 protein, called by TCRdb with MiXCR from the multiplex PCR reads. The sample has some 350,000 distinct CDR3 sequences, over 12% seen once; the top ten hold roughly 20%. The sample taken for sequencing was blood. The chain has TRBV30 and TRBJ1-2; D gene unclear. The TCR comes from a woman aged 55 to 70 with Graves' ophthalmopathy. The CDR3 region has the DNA TGTGCCAGGATCGCTAACTATGGCTACACCTTC. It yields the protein CARIANYGYTF.